The clone carrying this T cell receptor beta chain was counted a few times. Separate cDNA molecules each had unique molecular identifiers attached to them. Using its own MiXCR run on the 5' RACE reads, TCRdb lists one record per CDR3 protein. Of approximately 37,000 distinct CDR3 sequences listed, less than 6.5% are singletons. The data originate from a study of early T cells in non-severe SARS-CoV-2 infection. The CDR3 sequence is 13 residues long. Germline V gives CDR1 SGHRS, CDR2 YFSETQ. Trimming took 10 bases from V and 1 from J, leaving 13 bases between them. This receptor was identified in an adult who was a healthcare worker with PCR-confirmed SARS-CoV-2 infection or an uninfected control (not recorded which). The rearrangement uses TRBV5-1 and TRBJ2-3, with D maybe TRBD2 (5 bases). This specimen consisted of whole blood, obtained at baseline. The CDR3 spells CASSAGGTDTQYF. The CDR3 coding sequence is TGCGCCTCCAGCGCGGGCGGCACAGATACGCAGTATTTT.